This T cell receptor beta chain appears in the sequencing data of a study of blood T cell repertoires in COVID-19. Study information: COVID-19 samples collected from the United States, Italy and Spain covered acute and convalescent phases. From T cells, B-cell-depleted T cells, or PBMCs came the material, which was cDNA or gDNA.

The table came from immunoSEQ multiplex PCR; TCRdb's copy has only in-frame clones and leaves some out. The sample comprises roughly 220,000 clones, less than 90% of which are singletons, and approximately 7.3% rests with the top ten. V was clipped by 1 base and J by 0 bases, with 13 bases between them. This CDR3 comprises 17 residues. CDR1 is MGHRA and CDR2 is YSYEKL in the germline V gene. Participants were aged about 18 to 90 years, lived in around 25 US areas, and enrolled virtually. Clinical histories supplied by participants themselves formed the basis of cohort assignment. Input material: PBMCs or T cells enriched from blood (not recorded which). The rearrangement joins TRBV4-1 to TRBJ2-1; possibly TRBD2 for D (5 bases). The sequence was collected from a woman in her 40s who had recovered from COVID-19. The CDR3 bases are TGCGCCAGCAGCCAAGTGGCGGGCTCAAGCTCCTACAATGAGCAGTTCTTC. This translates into CASSQVAGSSSYNEQFF.